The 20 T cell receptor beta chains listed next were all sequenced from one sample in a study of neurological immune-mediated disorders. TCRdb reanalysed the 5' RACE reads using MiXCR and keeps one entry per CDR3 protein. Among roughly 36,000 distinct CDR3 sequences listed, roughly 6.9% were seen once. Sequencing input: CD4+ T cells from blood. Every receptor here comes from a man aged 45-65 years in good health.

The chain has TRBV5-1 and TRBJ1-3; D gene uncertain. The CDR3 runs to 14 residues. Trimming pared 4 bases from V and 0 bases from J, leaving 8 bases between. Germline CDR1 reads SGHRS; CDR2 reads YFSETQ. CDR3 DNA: TGCGCCAGCAGCGAGTCCGACTCTGGAAACACCATATATTTT. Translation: CASSESDSGNTIYF.

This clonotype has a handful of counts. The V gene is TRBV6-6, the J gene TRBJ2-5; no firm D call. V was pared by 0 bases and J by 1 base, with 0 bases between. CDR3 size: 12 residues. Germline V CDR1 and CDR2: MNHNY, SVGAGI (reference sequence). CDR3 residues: CASSYSQETQYF. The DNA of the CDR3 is TGTGCCAGCAGTTACTCCCAAGAGACCCAGTACTTC.

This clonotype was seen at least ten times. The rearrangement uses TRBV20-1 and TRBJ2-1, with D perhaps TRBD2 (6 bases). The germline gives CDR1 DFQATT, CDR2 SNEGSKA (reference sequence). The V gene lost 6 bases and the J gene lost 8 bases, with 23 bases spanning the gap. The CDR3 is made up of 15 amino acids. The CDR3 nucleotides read TGCAGTGCGCTGGGCGGGATAAACACCGGTGATGAGCAGTTCTTC. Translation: CSALGGINTGDEQFF.

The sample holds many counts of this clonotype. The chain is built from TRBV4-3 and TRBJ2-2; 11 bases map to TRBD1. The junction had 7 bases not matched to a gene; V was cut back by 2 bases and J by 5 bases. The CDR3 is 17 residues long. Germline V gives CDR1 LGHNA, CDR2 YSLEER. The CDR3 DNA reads TGCGCCAGCAGCCAAATCTTAGGACAGGGGGCGACCGGGGAGCTGTTTTTT. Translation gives CASSQILGQGATGELFF.

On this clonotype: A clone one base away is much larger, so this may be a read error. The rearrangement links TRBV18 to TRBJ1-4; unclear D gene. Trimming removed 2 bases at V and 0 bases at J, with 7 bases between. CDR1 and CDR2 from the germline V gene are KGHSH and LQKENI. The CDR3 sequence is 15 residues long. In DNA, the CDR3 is TGTGCCAGCTCACCAGGACTGCCAACTAATGAAAAACTGTTTTTT. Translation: CASSPGLPTNEKLFF.

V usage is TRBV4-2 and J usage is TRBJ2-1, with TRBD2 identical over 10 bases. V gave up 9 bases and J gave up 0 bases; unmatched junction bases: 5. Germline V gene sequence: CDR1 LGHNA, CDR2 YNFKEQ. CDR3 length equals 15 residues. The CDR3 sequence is CASTSSGSSYNEQFF. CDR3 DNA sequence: TGTGCCAGTACCTCTAGCGGGAGCTCCTACAATGAGCAGTTCTTC.

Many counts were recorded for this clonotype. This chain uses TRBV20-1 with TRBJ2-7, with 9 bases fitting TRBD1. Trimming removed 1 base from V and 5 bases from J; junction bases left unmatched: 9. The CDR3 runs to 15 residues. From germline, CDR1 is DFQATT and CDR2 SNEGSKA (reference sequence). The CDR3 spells CSARAGTGRRNEQYF. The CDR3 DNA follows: TGCAGTGCTAGAGCTGGGACAGGGCGAAGGAACGAGCAGTACTTC.

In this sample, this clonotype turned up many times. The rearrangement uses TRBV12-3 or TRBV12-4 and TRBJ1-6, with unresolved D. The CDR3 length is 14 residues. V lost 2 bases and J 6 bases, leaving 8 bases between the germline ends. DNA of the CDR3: TGTGCCAGCAGTTTACGAGCCTTTAATTCACCCCTCCACTTT. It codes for CASSLRAFNSPLHF.

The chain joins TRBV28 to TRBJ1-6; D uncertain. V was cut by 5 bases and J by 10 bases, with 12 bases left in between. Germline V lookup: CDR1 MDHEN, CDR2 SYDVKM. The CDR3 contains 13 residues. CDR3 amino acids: CASSPLSESPLHF. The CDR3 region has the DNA TGTGCCAGCAGTCCTCTTTCCGAATCACCCCTCCACTTT.

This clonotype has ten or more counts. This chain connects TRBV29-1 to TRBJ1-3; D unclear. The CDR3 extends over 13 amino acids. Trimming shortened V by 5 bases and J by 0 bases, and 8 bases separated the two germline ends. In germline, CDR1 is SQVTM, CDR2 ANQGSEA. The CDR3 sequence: CSVWTVSGNTIYF. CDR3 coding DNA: TGCAGCGTTTGGACGGTCTCTGGAAACACCATATATTTT.

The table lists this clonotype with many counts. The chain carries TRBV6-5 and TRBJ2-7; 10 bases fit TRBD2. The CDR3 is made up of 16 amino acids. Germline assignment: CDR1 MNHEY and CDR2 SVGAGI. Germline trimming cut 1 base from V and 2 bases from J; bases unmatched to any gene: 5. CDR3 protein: CASSYYGTSVTYEQYF. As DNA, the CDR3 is TGTGCCAGCAGTTACTACGGGACTAGCGTTACCTACGAGCAGTACTTC.

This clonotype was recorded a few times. Here the CDR3 reads CAISGTGAYEQYF. For the CDR3, the DNA is TGTGCCATCAGCGGGACAGGGGCCTACGAGCAGTACTTC. This chain joins TRBV10-3 and TRBJ2-7; TRBD1 agrees at 10 bases. The germline V gene has CDR1 ENHRY and CDR2 SYGVKD. The CDR3 spans 13 residues. The trim removed 6 bases at V and 2 bases at J, leaving 1 base unmatched.

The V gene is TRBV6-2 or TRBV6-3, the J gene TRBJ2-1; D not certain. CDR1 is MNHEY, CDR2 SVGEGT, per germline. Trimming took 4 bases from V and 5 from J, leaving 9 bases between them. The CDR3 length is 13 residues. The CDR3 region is CASSSSRNNEQFF. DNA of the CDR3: TGTGCCAGCAGTTCATCCAGGAACAATGAGCAGTTCTTC.

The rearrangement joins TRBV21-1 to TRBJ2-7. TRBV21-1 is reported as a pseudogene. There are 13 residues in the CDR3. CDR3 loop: CASSFARSYEQYF. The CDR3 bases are TGTGCCAGCAGCTTTGCTAGATCCTACGAGCAGTACTTC.

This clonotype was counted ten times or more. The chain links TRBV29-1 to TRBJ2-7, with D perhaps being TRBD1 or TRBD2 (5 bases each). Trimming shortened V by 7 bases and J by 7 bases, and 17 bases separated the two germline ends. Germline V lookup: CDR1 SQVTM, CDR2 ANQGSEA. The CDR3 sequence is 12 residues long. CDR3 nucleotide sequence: TGCAGCGCCAGCCAGGGAGAGAAAGAGCAGTACTTC. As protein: CSASQGEKEQYF.

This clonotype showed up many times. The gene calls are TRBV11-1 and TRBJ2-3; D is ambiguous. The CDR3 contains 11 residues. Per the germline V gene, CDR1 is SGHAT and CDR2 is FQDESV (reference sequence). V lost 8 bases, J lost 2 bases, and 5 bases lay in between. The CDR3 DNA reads TGTGCCAGCGATTACACAGATACGCAGTATTTT. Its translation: CASDYTDTQYF.

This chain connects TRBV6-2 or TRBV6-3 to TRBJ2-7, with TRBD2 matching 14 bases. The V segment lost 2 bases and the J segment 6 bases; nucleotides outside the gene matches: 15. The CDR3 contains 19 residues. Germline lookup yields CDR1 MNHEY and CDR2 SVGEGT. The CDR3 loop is CASSYRYGLAGGPLGEQYF. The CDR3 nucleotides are TGTGCCAGCAGTTACCGATACGGACTAGCGGGAGGACCTTTGGGCGAGCAGTACTTC.

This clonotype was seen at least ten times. The CDR3 loop is CASSFLDSLNYGYTF. The CDR3, as DNA: TGCGCCAGCAGCTTCTTGGACAGCCTTAACTATGGCTACACCTTC. The chain joins TRBV5-1 to TRBJ1-2; possible D gene TRBD1, 6 bases. Germline V lookup: CDR1 SGHRS, CDR2 YFSETQ. CDR3 length: 15 residues. Trimming removed 2 bases at V and 1 base at J, with 12 bases between.

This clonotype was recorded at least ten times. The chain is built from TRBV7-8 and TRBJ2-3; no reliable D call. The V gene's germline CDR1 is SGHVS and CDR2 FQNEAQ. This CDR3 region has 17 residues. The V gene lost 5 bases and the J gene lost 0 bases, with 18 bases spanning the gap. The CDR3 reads CASSPSWRVRSTDTQYF. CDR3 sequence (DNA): TGTGCCAGCAGCCCGAGTTGGCGCGTACGAAGCACAGATACGCAGTATTTT. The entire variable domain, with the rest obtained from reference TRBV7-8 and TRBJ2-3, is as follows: GAGVSQSPRYKVAKRGQDVALRCDPISGHVSLFWYQQALGQGPEFLTYFQNEAQLDKSGLPSDRFFAERPEGSVSTLKIQRTQQEDSAVYLCASSPSWRVRSTDTQYFGPGTRLTVL.

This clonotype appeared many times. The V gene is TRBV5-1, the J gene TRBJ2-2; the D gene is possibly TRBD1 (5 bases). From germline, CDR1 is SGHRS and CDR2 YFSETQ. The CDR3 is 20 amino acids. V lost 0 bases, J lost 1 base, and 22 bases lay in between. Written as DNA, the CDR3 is TGCGCCAGCAGCTTGGGGGGCCCTGGGTTTGGCGGAAAGAACACCGGGGAGCTGTTTTTT. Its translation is CASSLGGPGFGGKNTGELFF. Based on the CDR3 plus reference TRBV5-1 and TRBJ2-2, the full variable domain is KAGVTQTPRYLIKTRGQQVTLSCSPISGHRSVSWYQQTPGQGLQFLFEYFSETQRNKGNFPGRFSGRQFSNSRSEMNVSTLELGDSALYLCASSLGGPGFGGKNTGELFFGEGSRLTVL.